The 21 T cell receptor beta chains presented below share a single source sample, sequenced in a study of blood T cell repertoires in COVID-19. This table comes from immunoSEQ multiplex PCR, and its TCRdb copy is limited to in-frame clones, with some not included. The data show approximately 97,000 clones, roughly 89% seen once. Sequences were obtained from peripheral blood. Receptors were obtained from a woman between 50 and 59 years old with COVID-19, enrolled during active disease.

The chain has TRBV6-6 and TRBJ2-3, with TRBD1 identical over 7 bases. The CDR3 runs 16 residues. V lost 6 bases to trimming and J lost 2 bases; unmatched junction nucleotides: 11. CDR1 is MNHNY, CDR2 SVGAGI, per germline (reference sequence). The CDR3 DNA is TGTGCCAGCAGATCCACAGGGGTATATCACACAGATACGCAGTATTTT. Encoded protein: CASRSTGVYHTDTQYF.

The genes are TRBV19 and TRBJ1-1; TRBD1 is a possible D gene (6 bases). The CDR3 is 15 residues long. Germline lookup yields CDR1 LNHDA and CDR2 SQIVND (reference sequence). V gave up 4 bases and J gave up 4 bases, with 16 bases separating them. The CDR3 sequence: CASSKKQGVTTEAFF. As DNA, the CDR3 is TGTGCCAGTAGTAAAAAACAGGGTGTGACCACTGAAGCTTTCTTT.

The CDR3 protein is CASSLEGGLNTEAFF. CDR3 bases: TGTGCCAGCAGCTTGGAAGGGGGTTTGAACACTGAAGCTTTCTTT. The chain links TRBV5-8 to TRBJ1-1, with a possible D match to TRBD1 (6 bases). CDR3 length: 15 amino acids. Germline lookup yields CDR1 SGHTS and CDR2 YDEGEE. The V end lost 0 bases, the J end lost 0 bases, and 9 bases lay between the germline ends.

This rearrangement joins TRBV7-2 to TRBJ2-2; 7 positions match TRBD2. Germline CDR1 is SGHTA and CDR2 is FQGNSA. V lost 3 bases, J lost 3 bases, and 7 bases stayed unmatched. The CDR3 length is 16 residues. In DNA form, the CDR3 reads TGTGCCAGCAGCTTGCCCACGGGACTACACACCGGGGAGCTGTTTTTT. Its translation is CASSLPTGLHTGELFF.

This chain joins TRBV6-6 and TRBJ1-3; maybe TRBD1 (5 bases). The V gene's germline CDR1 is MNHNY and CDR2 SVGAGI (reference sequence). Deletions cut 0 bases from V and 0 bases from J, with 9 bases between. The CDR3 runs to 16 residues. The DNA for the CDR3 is TGTGCCAGCAGTTACTCGGGGGGTTACTCTGGAAACACCATATATTTT. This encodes CASSYSGGYSGNTIYF.

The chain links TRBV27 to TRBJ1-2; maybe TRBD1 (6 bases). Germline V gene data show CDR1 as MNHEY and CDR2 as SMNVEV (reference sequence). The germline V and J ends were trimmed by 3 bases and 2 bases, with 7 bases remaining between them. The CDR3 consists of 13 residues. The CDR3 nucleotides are TGTGCCAGCAGTTTCGACAGGAACTATGGCTACACCTTC. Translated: CASSFDRNYGYTF.

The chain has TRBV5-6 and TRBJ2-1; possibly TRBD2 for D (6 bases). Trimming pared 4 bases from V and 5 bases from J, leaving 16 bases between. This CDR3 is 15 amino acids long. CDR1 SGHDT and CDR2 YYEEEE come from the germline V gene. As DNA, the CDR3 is TGTGCCAGCAGCCCCGGGGGACCTTGGAACAATGAGCAGTTCTTC. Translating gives CASSPGGPWNNEQFF. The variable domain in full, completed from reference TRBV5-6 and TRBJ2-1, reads DAGVTQSPTHLIKTRGQQVTLRCSPKSGHDTVSWYQQALGQGPQFIFQYYEEEERQRGNFPDRFSGHQFPNYSSELNVNALLLGDSALYLCASSPGGPWNNEQFFGPGTRLTVL.

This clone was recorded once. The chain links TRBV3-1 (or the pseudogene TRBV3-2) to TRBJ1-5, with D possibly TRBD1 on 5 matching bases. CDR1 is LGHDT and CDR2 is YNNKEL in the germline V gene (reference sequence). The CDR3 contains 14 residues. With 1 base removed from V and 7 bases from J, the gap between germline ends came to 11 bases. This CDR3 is CASSQGRGRQPQHF. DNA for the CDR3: TGTGCCAGCAGCCAAGGGAGGGGAAGGCAGCCCCAGCATTTT.

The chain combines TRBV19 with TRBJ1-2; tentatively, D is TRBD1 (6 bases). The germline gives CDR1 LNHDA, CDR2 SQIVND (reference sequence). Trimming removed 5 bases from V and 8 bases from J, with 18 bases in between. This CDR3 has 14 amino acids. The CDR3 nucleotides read TGTGCCAGTAGTTCGGGCAGGGGAATCAGGGGCTACACCTTC. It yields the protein CASSSGRGIRGYTF.

The CDR3 DNA reads as TGTGCCAGCAGCCCCCTGACAGGTTTTACCTATGGCTACACCTTC. Its translation is CASSPLTGFTYGYTF. The V and J genes are TRBV5-4 and TRBJ1-2; a weak D match, TRBD1 (6 bases). This CDR3 region has 15 residues. The V gene lost 4 bases and the J gene lost 4 bases, with 17 bases spanning the gap. The germline V gene has CDR1 SGHNT and CDR2 YYREEE (reference sequence).

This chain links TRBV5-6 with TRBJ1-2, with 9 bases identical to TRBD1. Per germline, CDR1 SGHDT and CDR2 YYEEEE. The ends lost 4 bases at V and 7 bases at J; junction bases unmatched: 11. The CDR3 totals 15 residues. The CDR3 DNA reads TGTGCCAGCAGCGCCCGGGACAGGGAATTGGGTGGCTACACCTTC. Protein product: CASSARDRELGGYTF.

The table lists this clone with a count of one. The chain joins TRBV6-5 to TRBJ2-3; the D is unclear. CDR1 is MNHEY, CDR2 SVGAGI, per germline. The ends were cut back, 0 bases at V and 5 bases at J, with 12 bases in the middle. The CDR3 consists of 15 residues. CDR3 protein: CASSYSSSLGDTQYF. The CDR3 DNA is TGTGCCAGCAGTTACTCCTCTTCTCTCGGAGATACGCAGTATTTT.

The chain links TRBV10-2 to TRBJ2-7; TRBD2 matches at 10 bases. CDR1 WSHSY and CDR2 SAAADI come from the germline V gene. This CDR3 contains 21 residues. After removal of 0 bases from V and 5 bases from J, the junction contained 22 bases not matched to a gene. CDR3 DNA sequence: TGCGCCAGCAGTGAGTCTCTAGCGGGGGCCCCGTCCGGGCCCCAGGGGGACGAGCAGTACTTC. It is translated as CASSESLAGAPSGPQGDEQYF.

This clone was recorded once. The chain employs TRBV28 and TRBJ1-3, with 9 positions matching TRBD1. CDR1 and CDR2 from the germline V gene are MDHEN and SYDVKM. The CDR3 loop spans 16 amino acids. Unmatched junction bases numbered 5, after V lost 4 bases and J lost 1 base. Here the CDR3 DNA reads TGTGCCAGCAGTTCCTTTGACAGGGGGTCTGGAAACACCATATATTTT. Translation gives CASSSFDRGSGNTIYF.

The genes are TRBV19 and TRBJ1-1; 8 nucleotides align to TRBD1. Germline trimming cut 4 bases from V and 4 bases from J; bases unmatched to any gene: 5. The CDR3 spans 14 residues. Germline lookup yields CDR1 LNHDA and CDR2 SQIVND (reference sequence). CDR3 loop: CASSRDRTPTEAFF. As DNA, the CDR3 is TGTGCCAGTAGTAGGGACAGGACGCCCACTGAAGCTTTCTTT.

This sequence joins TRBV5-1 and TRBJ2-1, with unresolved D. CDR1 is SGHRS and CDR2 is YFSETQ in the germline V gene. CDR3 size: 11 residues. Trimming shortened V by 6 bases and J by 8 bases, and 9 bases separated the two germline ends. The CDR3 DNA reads TGCGCCAGCACCCTAGTCGATGAGCAGTTCTTC. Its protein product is CASTLVDEQFF.

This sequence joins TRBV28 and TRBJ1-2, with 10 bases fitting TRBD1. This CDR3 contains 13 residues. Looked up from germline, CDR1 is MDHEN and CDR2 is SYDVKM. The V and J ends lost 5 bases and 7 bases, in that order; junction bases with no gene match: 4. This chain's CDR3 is CASSQTGGGGYTF. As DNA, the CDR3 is TGTGCCAGCAGTCAGACAGGGGGCGGTGGCTACACCTTC.

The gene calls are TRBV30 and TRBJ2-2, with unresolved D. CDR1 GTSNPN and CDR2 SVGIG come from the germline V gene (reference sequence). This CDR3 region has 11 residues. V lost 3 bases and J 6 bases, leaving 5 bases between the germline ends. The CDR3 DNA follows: TGTGCCTGGAGGGCAGCCGGGGAGCTGTTTTTT. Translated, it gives CAWRAAGELFF. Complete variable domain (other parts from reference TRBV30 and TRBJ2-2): SQTIHQWPATLVQPVGSPLSLECTVEGTSNPNLYWYRQAAGRGLQLLFYSVGIGQISSEVPQNLSASRPQDRQFILSSKKLLLSDSGFYLCAWRAAGELFFGEGSRLTVL.

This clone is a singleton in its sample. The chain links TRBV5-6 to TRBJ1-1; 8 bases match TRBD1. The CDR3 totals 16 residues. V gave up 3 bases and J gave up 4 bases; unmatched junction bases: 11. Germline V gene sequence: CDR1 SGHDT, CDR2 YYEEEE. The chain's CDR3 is CASSSYRGRFGTEAFF. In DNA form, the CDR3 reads TGTGCCAGCAGCTCCTACAGGGGGAGATTTGGCACTGAAGCTTTCTTT.

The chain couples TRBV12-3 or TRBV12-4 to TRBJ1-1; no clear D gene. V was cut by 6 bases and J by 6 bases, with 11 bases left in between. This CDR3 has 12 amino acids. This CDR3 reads CASSRQAPEAFF. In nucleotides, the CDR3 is TGTGCCAGCAGCCGCCAGGCGCCTGAAGCTTTCTTT.

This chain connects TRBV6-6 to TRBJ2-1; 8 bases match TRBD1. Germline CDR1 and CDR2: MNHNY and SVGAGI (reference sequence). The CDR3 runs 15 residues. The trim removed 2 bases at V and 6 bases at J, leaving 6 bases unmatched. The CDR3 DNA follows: TGTGCCAGCAGTTACCAAGACAGGGGCCCCAATGAGCAGTTCTTC. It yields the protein CASSYQDRGPNEQFF.